What follows are 10 T cell receptor beta chains derived from one specimen sequenced in a study of T-cell reconstitution after alpha-beta-depleted transplantation in children. It was with unique molecular identifiers that the TCRbeta library was prepared. MiXCR, run by TCRdb on the PCR reads, gives a single entry per CDR3 protein. The sample lists fewer than 150,000 distinct CDR3 sequences; 23% were seen once. Here the sequenced sample was PBMCs, mostly from graft donor cells, taken 180 days after TCRalphabeta/CD19-depleted stem cell transplant. Receptor source: a male patient between 2 and 10 years old who had a stem cell transplant for chronic granulomatous disease, so the T cells may come from the graft donor.

This rearrangement joins TRBV7-2 to TRBJ2-3, with 11 nucleotides matching TRBD2. The germline V gene has CDR1 SGHTA and CDR2 FQGNSA. V lost 2 bases and J lost 5; bases outside the gene matches: 6. The CDR3 totals 16 residues. The CDR3 sequence is CASSLRLAGFGDTQYF. CDR3 bases: TGTGCCAGCAGCTTACGACTAGCGGGGTTTGGAGATACGCAGTATTTT.

The chain has TRBV7-2 and TRBJ1-5; D gene unclear. The CDR3 is made up of 15 amino acids. Germline CDR1 and CDR2: SGHTA and FQGNSA. Trimming took off 8 bases at V and 4 bases at J, with 18 bases between the two ends. The DNA for the CDR3 is TGTGCCAGCCAAAGGGAGGGCGGGCCGAATCAGCCCCAGCATTTT. It yields the protein CASQREGGPNQPQHF.

This clonotype was seen more than once but under ten times. V is TRBV6-5 and J is TRBJ2-5; no clear D gene. V was clipped by 4 bases and J by 4 bases, with 13 bases between them. CDR1 MNHEY and CDR2 SVGAGI come from the germline V gene. This CDR3 is 14 amino acids long. CDR3 in amino acids: CASSFTRLRETQYF. The CDR3 DNA follows: TGTGCCAGCAGTTTCACCCGACTGAGAGAGACCCAGTACTTC.

This clonotype was counted between two and nine times. This rearrangement joins TRBV4-3 to TRBJ1-1, with D tentatively TRBD1 (6 bases). The CDR3 has 15 amino acids. Germline V gene sequence: CDR1 LGHNA, CDR2 YSLEER. V was shortened by 3 bases and J by 3 bases, with 14 bases between the two germline ends. CDR3 protein: CASSQEQGPHTEAFF. The CDR3 DNA reads TGCGCCAGCAGCCAGGAACAGGGTCCGCACACTGAAGCTTTCTTT.

This clonotype was detected only a few times. The chain recombines TRBV18 with TRBJ2-3; TRBD2 aligns across 13 bases. CDR1 and CDR2 from the germline V gene are KGHSH and LQKENI. This CDR3 has 19 residues. V lost 3 bases, J lost 5 bases, and 14 bases stayed unmatched. The CDR3 sequence is CASSPRDKVTSGRKDTQYF. CDR3 bases: TGTGCCAGCTCACCCCGGGACAAGGTGACTAGCGGGAGGAAAGATACGCAGTATTTT.

This clonotype was seen a handful of times. The chain is built from TRBV12-3 or TRBV12-4 and TRBJ1-5; tentative D call: TRBD1 (5 bases). Trimming stripped 6 bases from V and 7 bases from J, with 13 bases between. The CDR3 has 13 amino acids. The CDR3 is CASSPVGTQPQHF. The DNA of the CDR3 is TGTGCCAGCAGCCCCGTGGGGACCCAGCCCCAGCATTTT.

The V and J genes are TRBV13 and TRBJ2-5; D uncertain. Germline-derived CDR1 and CDR2 are PRHDT and FYEKMQ (reference sequence). This CDR3 has 13 amino acids. Trimming took off 3 bases at V and 7 bases at J, with 12 bases between the two ends. Here the CDR3 reads CASSFLGMGTQYF. DNA for the CDR3: TGTGCCAGCAGCTTTCTGGGCATGGGGACCCAGTACTTC.

This clonotype was observed at least ten times. The chain employs TRBV6-5 and TRBJ2-1, with no clear D. This CDR3 is 19 amino acids long. Trimming removed 0 bases at V and 6 bases at J, with 24 bases between. CDR1 and CDR2 (germline): MNHEY, SVGAGI. The CDR3: CASSYSIFPTLGIVNEQFF. In DNA form, the CDR3 reads TGTGCCAGCAGTTACTCGATTTTCCCCACACTGGGCATTGTCAATGAGCAGTTCTTC.

In this sample, this clonotype turned up many times. This chain links TRBV18 with TRBJ2-7; no clear D. Trimming cost V 3 bases and J 1 base, with 10 bases left between them. Germline V gene lookup returns CDR1 KGHSH and CDR2 LQKENI. The CDR3 consists of 14 residues. Here the CDR3 DNA reads TGTGCCAGCTCACCTCACGCAACTTCCTACGAGCAGTACTTC. Translated, it gives CASSPHATSYEQYF.

This clonotype was detected a few times. The CDR3 sequence is CASSLWGGEQFF. CDR3 DNA sequence: TGTGCCAGCAGCTTATGGGGTGGTGAGCAGTTCTTC. The chain uses TRBV7-3 and TRBJ2-1; D gene unclear. CDR1 and CDR2 from the germline V gene are SGHTA and FQGTGA. Trimming pared 2 bases from V and 9 bases from J, leaving 8 bases between. The CDR3 runs 12 residues.